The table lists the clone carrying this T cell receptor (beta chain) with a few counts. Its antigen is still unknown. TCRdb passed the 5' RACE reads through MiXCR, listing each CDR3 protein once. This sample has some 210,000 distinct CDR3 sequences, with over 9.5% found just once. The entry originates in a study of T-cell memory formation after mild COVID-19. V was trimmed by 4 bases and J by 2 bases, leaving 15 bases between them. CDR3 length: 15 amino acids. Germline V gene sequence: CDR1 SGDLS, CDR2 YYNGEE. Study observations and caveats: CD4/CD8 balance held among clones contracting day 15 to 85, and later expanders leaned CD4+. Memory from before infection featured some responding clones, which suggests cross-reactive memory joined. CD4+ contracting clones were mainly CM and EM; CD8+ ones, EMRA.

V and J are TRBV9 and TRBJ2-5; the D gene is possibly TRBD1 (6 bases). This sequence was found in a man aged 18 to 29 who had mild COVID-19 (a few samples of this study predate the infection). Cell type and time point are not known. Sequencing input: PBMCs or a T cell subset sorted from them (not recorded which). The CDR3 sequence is CASSLVGTSQETQYF. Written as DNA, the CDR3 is TGTGCCAGCAGCCTAGTCGGGACATCACAAGAGACCCAGTACTTC.